A selection of T cell receptor beta chains follows, all from one sample in a study of blood T cells in healthy people across ages. TCRdb fed the 5' RACE reads into MiXCR, producing one record per CDR3 protein. The data hold roughly 2 million distinct CDR3 sequences, with just under 50% observed a single time. The sample consisted of blood. The receptor source for this set is a woman aged 40 to 55 in good health. Both conserved end residues are part of each CDR3. D genes are given only for firm matches. A clone size is listed for some rows: how often the clone was seen (once, few, many), or a class if it is expanded.

CDR3 DNA: TGTGCCAGCAGCTCCGGGACTAGCAAAGAGACCCAGTACTTC
CDR3 protein: CASSSGTSKETQYF
V gene: TRBV7-2
J gene: TRBJ2-5
clone size: few
D gene: TRBD2

CDR3 DNA: TGCGCCAGCAGGTACCGACTAGCGGGGAGCACAGATACGCAGTATTTT
CDR3 protein: CASRYRLAGSTDTQYF
V gene: TRBV4-1
J gene: TRBJ2-3
clone size: -
D gene: TRBD2

CDR3 DNA: TGTGCCAGCAGCCGCCGGGACAGGCGCACAGATACGCAGTATTTT
CDR3 protein: CASSRRDRRTDTQYF
V gene: TRBV11-1
J gene: TRBJ2-3
clone size: -
D gene: TRBD1

CDR3 DNA: TGCGCCAGTCTGACAGGCCTTCCTGGGGATGAGCAGTACTTC
CDR3 protein: CASLTGLPGDEQYF
V gene: TRBV5-1
J gene: TRBJ2-7
clone size: -
D gene: -

CDR3 DNA: TGTGCCGGCAGCTTAGGTGTGGGGGATAACACCTTC
CDR3 protein: CAGSLGVGDNTF
V gene: TRBV7-2
J gene: TRBJ1-2
clone size: -
D gene: -

CDR3 DNA: TGTGCCAGCAGCCCGGGGGTCAGCGGGGGGGCCAACAATGGGCAGTTCTTC
CDR3 protein: CASSPGVSGGANNGQFF
V gene: TRBV4-2
J gene: TRBJ2-1
clone size: -
D gene: TRBD2

CDR3 DNA: TGTGCCAGCCAACATCCGGGACAGGGGGCGCAGGGGGCCAACGTCCTGACTTTC
CDR3 protein: CASQHPGQGAQGANVLTF
V gene: TRBV9
J gene: TRBJ2-6
clone size: few
D gene: TRBD1

CDR3 DNA: TGTGCCGGCAGTTTGCCCGGGACAGACTATGGCTACACCTTC
CDR3 protein: CAGSLPGTDYGYTF
V gene: TRBV28
J gene: TRBJ1-2
clone size: -
D gene: TRBD1

CDR3 DNA: TGTGCCAGCAGCTTAAGTTCGCATCCCCCAGATACGCAGTATTTT
CDR3 protein: CASSLSSHPPDTQYF
V gene: TRBV7-8
J gene: TRBJ2-3
clone size: -
D gene: -

CDR3 DNA: TGCGCCAGCAGCTCGAGAATTGGGGAGACCCAGTACTTC
CDR3 protein: CASSSRIGETQYF
V gene: TRBV5-1
J gene: TRBJ2-5
clone size: few
D gene: -

CDR3 DNA: TGCAGCGTTGGGTTCGTTCAAGAGACCCAGTACTTC
CDR3 protein: CSVGFVQETQYF
V gene: TRBV29-1
J gene: TRBJ2-5
clone size: -
D gene: -

CDR3 DNA: TGTGCCAGCAGTGACTGGCAGGGGACGGGACAGCCCCAGCATTTT
CDR3 protein: CASSDWQGTGQPQHF
V gene: TRBV2
J gene: TRBJ1-5
clone size: -
D gene: -

CDR3 DNA: TGCAGCGTTGAGGACATCGCCAAAAACATTCAGTACTTC
CDR3 protein: CSVEDIAKNIQYF
V gene: TRBV29-1
J gene: TRBJ2-4
clone size: few
D gene: -

CDR3 DNA: TGCGCCAGCAGCCAAGAGCTGGCCGGTGGGTACTCTGGCTACACCTTC
CDR3 protein: CASSQELAGGYSGYTF
V gene: TRBV4-3
J gene: TRBJ1-2
clone size: -
D gene: -

CDR3 DNA: TGCGCCAGCAGCATAGCCGGGACAGAAAACATTCAGTACTTC
CDR3 protein: CASSIAGTENIQYF
V gene: TRBV4-3
J gene: TRBJ2-4
clone size: few
D gene: TRBD1

CDR3 DNA: TGTGCCAGCAGCTTAGCGGGTCGGGGGGGCCGTTTGGGAGATACGCAGTATTTT
CDR3 protein: CASSLAGRGGRLGDTQYF
V gene: TRBV7-2
J gene: TRBJ2-3
clone size: few
D gene: TRBD2

CDR3 DNA: TGCGCCAGCAGCCGCACAGTAACCCCCTCCTACGAGCAGTACTTC
CDR3 protein: CASSRTVTPSYEQYF
V gene: TRBV5-1
J gene: TRBJ2-7
clone size: few
D gene: -

CDR3 DNA: TGTGCCAGCAGCGCTCACAGGGGACCTAATCAGCCCCAGCATTTT
CDR3 protein: CASSAHRGPNQPQHF
V gene: TRBV12-3/TRBV12-4
J gene: TRBJ1-5
clone size: few
D gene: TRBD1

CDR3 DNA: TGTGCCAGCCGGGAGGGGGCCTACGAGCAGTACTTC
CDR3 protein: CASREGAYEQYF
V gene: TRBV2
J gene: TRBJ2-7
clone size: few
D gene: TRBD2

CDR3 DNA: TGCAGTGCTAAGGACCGGGACAGGGGTTGGAACGAGCAGTTCTTC
CDR3 protein: CSAKDRDRGWNEQFF
V gene: TRBV20-1
J gene: TRBJ2-1
clone size: -
D gene: TRBD1

CDR3 DNA: TGTGCCAGCAGATGGGGGGCGGGGGGTTACAATGAGCAGTTCTTC
CDR3 protein: CASRWGAGGYNEQFF
V gene: TRBV12-3/TRBV12-4
J gene: TRBJ2-1
clone size: few
D gene: TRBD2

CDR3 DNA: TGTGCCACCAGTGACCTCAACAGGGCTGGCTACACCTTC
CDR3 protein: CATSDLNRAGYTF
V gene: TRBV24-1
J gene: TRBJ1-2
clone size: -
D gene: -

CDR3 DNA: TGTGCCAGCAGTTACGTGTGGTCAGGTGGGATGAGCACAGATACGCAGTATTTT
CDR3 protein: CASSYVWSGGMSTDTQYF
V gene: TRBV6-2/TRBV6-3
J gene: TRBJ2-3
clone size: -
D gene: -

CDR3 DNA: TGTGCCAGCAGCCGGGCCTATAAGAAAGATACGCAGTATTTT
CDR3 protein: CASSRAYKKDTQYF
V gene: TRBV7-2
J gene: TRBJ2-3
clone size: few
D gene: -

CDR3 DNA: TGTGCCAGCAGCTCGGACCGGACTAGCGGAGGAAGCACAGATACGCAGTATTTT
CDR3 protein: CASSSDRTSGGSTDTQYF
V gene: TRBV7-9
J gene: TRBJ2-3
clone size: -
D gene: TRBD2

CDR3 DNA: TGTGCCAGCACCTTCGGCTACAATCAGCCCCAGCATTTT
CDR3 protein: CASTFGYNQPQHF
V gene: TRBV6-2/TRBV6-3
J gene: TRBJ1-5
clone size: -
D gene: -

CDR3 DNA: TGTGCCAGCAGTCCTGCGTGGGGCTGGGAAAAACTGTTTTTT
CDR3 protein: CASSPAWGWEKLFF
V gene: TRBV6-5
J gene: TRBJ1-4
clone size: -
D gene: -

CDR3 DNA: TGTGCCAGCAGCCAAGACTCGGGCCGAGGTTTGACGCATTTT
CDR3 protein: CASSQDSGRGLTHF
V gene: TRBV4-2
J gene: TRBJ1-5
clone size: -
D gene: -

CDR3 DNA: TGCAGCGTTGAGGGGCTAGCGGGCGTCTCGGACAATGAGCAGTTCTTC
CDR3 protein: CSVEGLAGVSDNEQFF
V gene: TRBV29-1
J gene: TRBJ2-1
clone size: -
D gene: TRBD2

CDR3 DNA: TGTGCCAGCAGTGAACAGACTAACACTGAAGCTTTCTTT
CDR3 protein: CASSEQTNTEAFF
V gene: TRBV2
J gene: TRBJ1-1
clone size: once
D gene: -

CDR3 DNA: TGTGCCAGCAGCTTAGTAGGGCGAAGTTCCACAGATACGCAGTATTTT
CDR3 protein: CASSLVGRSSTDTQYF
V gene: TRBV5-4
J gene: TRBJ2-3
clone size: -
D gene: -

CDR3 DNA: TGTGCCAGCAGCTTAGGGTCTAGTGCCCGCTCCTACGAGCAGTACTTC
CDR3 protein: CASSLGSSARSYEQYF
V gene: TRBV7-2
J gene: TRBJ2-7
clone size: few
D gene: -